A single sample is the source of the 2 T cell receptor beta chains below, sequenced in a study of control samples from healthy donors and cancer patients. Data came from immunoSEQ multiplex PCR; TCRdb stores just in-frame clones and leaves some out. Among some 200,000 clones, over 90% were seen once, and the ten largest hold over 1.2%. Sample: blood. These receptors originate from a man between 45 and 60 years old in good health.

The rearrangement links TRBV10-1 to TRBJ1-2; the D is unclear. The CDR3 spans 13 residues. The V gene's germline CDR1 is WNHNN and CDR2 SYGVQD (reference sequence). V lost 3 bases and J lost 8, with 13 bases in between. The CDR3 nucleotides read TGCGCCAGCAGTGAAAGACAAACCGCCGGCTACACCTTC. It specifies CASSERQTAGYTF.

This chain uses TRBV5-1 with TRBJ2-1; 7 nucleotides agree with TRBD1. This CDR3 has 15 amino acids. V was clipped by 4 bases and J by 2 bases; unmatched bases: 6. In germline, CDR1 is SGHRS, CDR2 YFSETQ. CDR3 region: CASSPGTETYNEQFF. CDR3 nucleotide sequence: TGCGCCAGCAGCCCTGGGACAGAAACCTACAATGAGCAGTTCTTC.